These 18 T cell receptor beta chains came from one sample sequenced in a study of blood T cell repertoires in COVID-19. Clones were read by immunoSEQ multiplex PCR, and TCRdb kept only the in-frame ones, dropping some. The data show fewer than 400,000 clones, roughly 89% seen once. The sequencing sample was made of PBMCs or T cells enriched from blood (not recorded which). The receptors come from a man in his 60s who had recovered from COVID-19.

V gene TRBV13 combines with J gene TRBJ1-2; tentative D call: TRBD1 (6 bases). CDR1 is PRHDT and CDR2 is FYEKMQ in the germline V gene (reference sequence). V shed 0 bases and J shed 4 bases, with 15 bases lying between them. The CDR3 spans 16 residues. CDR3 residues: CASSLGTGRSPYGYTF. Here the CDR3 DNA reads TGTGCCAGCAGCTTAGGGACAGGCCGTTCCCCCTATGGCTACACCTTC.

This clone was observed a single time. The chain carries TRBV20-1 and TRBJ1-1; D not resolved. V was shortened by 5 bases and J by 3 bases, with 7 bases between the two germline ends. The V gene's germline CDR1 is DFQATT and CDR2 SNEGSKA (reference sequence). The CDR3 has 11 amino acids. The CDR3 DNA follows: TGCAGTGCTGCGCGGGACACTGAAGCTTTCTTT. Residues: CSAARDTEAFF.

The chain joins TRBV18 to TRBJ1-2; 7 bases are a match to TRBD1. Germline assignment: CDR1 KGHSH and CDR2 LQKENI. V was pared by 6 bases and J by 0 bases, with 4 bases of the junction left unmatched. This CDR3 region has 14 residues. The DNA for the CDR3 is TGTGCCAGCTCGGCGGGACAGTCTAACTATGGCTACACCTTC. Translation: CASSAGQSNYGYTF.

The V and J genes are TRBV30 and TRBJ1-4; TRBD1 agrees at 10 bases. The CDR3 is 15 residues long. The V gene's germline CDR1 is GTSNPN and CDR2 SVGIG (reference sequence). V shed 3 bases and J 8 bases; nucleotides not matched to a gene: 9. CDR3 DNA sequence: TGTGCCTGGAGACCACCGGGACAGGGGTTCGAAAAACTGTTTTTT. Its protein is CAWRPPGQGFEKLFF.

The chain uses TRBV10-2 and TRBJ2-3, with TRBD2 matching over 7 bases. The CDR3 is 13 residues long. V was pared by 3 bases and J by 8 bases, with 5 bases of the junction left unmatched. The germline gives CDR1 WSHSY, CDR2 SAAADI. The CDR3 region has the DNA TGCGCCAGCAGTGAACTAGCGTGGGGTACGCAGTATTTT. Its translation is CASSELAWGTQYF.

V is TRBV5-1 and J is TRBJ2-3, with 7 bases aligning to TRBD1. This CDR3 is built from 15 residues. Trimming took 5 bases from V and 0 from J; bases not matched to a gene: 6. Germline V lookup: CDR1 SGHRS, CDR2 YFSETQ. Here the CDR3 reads CASSPGQESTDTQYF. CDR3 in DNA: TGCGCCAGCAGTCCCGGACAGGAAAGCACAGATACGCAGTATTTT. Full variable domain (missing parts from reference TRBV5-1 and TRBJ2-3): KAGVTQTPRYLIKTRGQQVTLSCSPISGHRSVSWYQQTPGQGLQFLFEYFSETQRNKGNFPGRFSGRQFSNSRSEMNVSTLELGDSALYLCASSPGQESTDTQYFGPGTRLTVL.

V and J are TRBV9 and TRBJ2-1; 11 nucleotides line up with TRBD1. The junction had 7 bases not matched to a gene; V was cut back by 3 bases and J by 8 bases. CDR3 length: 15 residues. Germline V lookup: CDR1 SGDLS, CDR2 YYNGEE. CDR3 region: CASSAGQGAGHEQFF. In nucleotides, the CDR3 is TGTGCCAGCAGCGCCGGACAGGGGGCGGGTCATGAGCAGTTCTTC.

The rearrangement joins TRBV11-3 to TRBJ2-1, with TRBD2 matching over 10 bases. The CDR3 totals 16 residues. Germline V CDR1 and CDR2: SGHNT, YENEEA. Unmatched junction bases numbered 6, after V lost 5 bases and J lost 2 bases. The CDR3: CASSRRTSGPYNEQFF. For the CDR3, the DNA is TGTGCCAGCAGCCGACGGACTAGCGGACCCTACAATGAGCAGTTCTTC.

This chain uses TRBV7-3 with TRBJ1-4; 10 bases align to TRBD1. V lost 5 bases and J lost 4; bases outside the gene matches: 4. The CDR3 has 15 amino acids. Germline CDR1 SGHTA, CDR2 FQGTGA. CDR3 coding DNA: TGTGCCAGCAGCGTAGGGACAGGGGTTAATGAAAAACTGTTTTTT. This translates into CASSVGTGVNEKLFF.

CDR3: CATRTSSGNTIYF. The CDR3 nucleotides read TGTGCCACCCGTACCAGCTCTGGAAACACCATATATTTT. The chain recombines TRBV15 with TRBJ1-3; D ambiguous. The CDR3 loop spans 13 amino acids. The ends were cut back, 8 bases at V and 0 bases at J, with 8 bases in the middle. CDR1 LNHNV and CDR2 YYDKDF come from the germline V gene (reference sequence).

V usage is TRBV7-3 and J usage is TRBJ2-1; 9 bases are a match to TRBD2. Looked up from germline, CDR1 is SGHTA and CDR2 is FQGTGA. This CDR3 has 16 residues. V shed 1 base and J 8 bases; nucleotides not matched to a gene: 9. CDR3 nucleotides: TGTGCCAGCAGCTTAAGGGGGTCTAGCGGGATCCATGAGCAGTTCTTC. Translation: CASSLRGSSGIHEQFF.

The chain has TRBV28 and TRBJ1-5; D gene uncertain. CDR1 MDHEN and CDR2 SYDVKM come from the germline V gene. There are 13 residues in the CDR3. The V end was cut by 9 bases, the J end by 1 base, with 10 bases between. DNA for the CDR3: TGTGCCAGTATGAGGTTAAGCAATCAGCCCCAGCATTTT. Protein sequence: CASMRLSNQPQHF.

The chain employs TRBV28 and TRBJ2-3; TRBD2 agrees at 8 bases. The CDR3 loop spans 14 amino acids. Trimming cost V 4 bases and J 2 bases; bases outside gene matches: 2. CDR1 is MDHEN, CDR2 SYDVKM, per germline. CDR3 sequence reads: CASSSGLDTDTQYF. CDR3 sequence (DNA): TGTGCCAGCAGTTCGGGACTAGACACAGATACGCAGTATTTT.

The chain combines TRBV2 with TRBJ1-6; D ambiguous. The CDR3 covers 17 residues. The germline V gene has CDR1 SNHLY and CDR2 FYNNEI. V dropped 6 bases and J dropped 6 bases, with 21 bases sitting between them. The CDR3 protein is CASRPREGSLSNSPLHF. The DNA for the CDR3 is TGTGCCAGCAGACCACGGGAGGGATCCCTCTCTAATTCACCCCTCCACTTT.

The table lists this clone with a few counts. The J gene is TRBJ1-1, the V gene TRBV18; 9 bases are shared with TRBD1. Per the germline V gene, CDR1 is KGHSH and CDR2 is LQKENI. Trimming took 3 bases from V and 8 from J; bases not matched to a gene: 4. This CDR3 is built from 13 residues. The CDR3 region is CASSPQDRGEAFF. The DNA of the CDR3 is TGTGCCAGCTCACCCCAGGACAGGGGCGAAGCTTTCTTT.

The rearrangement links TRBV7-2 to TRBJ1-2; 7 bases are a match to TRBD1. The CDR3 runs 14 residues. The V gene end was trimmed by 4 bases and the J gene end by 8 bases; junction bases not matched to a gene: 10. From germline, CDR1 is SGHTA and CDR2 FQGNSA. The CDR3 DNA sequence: TGTGCCAGCAGCTCACTCCGGGACAGTCAGGGCTACACCTTC. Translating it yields CASSSLRDSQGYTF.

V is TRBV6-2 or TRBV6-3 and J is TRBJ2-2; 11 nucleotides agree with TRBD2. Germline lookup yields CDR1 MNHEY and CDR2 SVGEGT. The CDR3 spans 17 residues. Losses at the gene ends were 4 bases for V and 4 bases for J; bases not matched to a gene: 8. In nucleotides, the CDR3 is TGTGCCAGCAGTTGGTTAGCGGGAGGGCCGAGCACCGGGGAGCTGTTTTTT. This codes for CASSWLAGGPSTGELFF.

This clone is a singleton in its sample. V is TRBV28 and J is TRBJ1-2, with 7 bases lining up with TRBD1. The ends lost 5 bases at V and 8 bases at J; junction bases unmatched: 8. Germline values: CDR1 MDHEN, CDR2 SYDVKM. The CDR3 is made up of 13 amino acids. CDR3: CASSQTGRRGYTF. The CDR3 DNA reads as TGTGCCAGCAGTCAGACAGGGAGGCGCGGCTACACCTTC.